This TCR beta chain was found in a study of blood T cell repertoires in COVID-19. In germline, CDR1 is MGHRA, CDR2 YSYEKL. The CDR3 sequence is 15 residues long. V was shortened by 1 base and J by 1 base, with 10 bases between the two germline ends. The assay was immunoSEQ multiplex PCR, and TCRdb's table has in-frame clones only and misses some. The sample lists fewer than 350,000 clones; about 85% were seen once. The cohort comprised adults aged about 18 to 90 years residing in about 25 US areas. Exposed volunteers were people who met a COVID-19 case within 2 weeks before study entry. This sequence originates from a woman aged 25 to 39 who had been exposed to COVID-19. This sequence joins TRBV4-1 and TRBJ1-1; D remains ambiguous. The specimen was PBMCs or T cells enriched from blood (not recorded which). The CDR3 region has the DNA TGCGCCAGCAGCCAAGGAGGGAGCTGGAACACTGAAGCTTTCTTT. Translating it yields CASSQGGSWNTEAFF.